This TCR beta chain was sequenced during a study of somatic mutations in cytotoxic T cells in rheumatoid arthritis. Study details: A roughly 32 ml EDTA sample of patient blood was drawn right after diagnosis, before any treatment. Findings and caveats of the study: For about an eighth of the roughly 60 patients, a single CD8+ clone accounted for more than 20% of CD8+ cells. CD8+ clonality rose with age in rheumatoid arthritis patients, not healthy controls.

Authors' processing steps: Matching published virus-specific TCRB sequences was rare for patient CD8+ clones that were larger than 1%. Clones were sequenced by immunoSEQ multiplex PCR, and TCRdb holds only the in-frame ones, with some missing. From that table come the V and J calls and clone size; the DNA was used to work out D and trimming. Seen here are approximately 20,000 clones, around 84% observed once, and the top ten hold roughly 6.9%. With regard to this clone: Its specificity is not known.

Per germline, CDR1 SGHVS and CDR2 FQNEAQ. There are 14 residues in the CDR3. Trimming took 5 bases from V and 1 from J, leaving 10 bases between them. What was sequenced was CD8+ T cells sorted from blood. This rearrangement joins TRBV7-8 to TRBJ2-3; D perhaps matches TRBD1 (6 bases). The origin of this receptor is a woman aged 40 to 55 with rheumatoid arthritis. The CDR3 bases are TGTGCCAGCAGCCCACAGGGCCGCACAGATACGCAGTATTTT. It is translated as CASSPQGRTDTQYF.